A selection of T cell receptor beta chains follows, all from one sample in a study of shared clonotypes between healthy human individuals. The data were produced by immunoSEQ multiplex PCR, yet TCRdb's version contains in-frame clones alone and is incomplete. The table has a few million clones, approximately 94% seen once; the top ten hold roughly 0.15%. Sample: naive CD4+ T cells sorted from blood. These receptors all come from a young man in good health. Each CDR3 is given with its conserved first and last residue. D genes are given only for firm matches. Rows may omit the clone size; those that give it use once, few, many or a size class.

>TRBJ2-2|.|TRBV7-9|TRBD1
TGTGCCAGCAGCTCCCGGGACAGGGAGAACACCGGGGAGCTGTTTTTT
CASSSRDRENTGELFF
>TRBJ2-7|.|TRBV6-6|.
TGTGCCAGCAGTTACATACACGGTACCTACGAGCAGTACTTC
CASSYIHGTYEQYF
>TRBJ2-4|.|TRBV11-2|.
TGTGCCAGCAGCTCATATGGGGGGTTAGCCAAAAACATTCAGTACTTC
CASSSYGGLAKNIQYF
>TRBJ1-2|.|TRBV28|TRBD1
TGTGCCAGCAGTTTAACGGGACAGGGGTCCGACACCTTC
CASSLTGQGSDTF
>TRBJ2-1|.|TRBV5-4|.
TGTGCCAGCAGCCGGGGCGGGAAACTAGACCAGATCAATGAGCAGTTCTTC
CASSRGGKLDQINEQFF
>TRBJ1-2|.|TRBV30|.
TGTGCCTGGAGTGGAGGCAAGGGGATTCATGGCTACACCTTC
CAWSGGKGIHGYTF
>TRBJ2-1|.|TRBV4-1|.
TGCGCCAGCAGCCAAGATCGCCAGGTTGGACCCGGTTTCGGTGAGCAGTTCTTC
CASSQDRQVGPGFGEQFF
>TRBJ2-3|.|TRBV6-5|.
TGTGCCAGCAGACCCGGTGGGGCCAAAACAGATACGCAGTATTTT
CASRPGGAKTDTQYF
>TRBJ2-3|.|TRBV7-6|.
TGTGCCAGCAGCTTAGACCCCATGGATACGCAGTATTTT
CASSLDPMDTQYF
>TRBJ2-7|once|TRBV18|.
TGTGCCAGCTCACCTATGTCTCGGGACTACGAGCAGTACTTC
CASSPMSRDYEQYF
>TRBJ2-5|once|TRBV6-5|.
TGTGCCAGCAGCCGCGCGGACCCACGAGAGACCCAGTACTTC
CASSRADPRETQYF
>TRBJ1-5|.|TRBV7-8|.
TGTGCCAGCAGCTTATCATTCAGTAGCAATCAGCCCCAGCATTTT
CASSLSFSSNQPQHF
>TRBJ2-1|.|TRBV6-6|.
TGTGCCAGCAGTTCAAGGGACGTCGATGAGCAGTTCTTC
CASSSRDVDEQFF
>TRBJ2-5|once|TRBV2|TRBD2
TGTGCCACCTCACTAGCGGGAGTAGATTCCCAGTACTTC
CATSLAGVDSQYF
>TRBJ1-1|.|TRBV5-3|.
TGTGCCAGAAGCTCCGGTGGGACCAAGAACACTGAAGCTTTCTTT
CARSSGGTKNTEAFF
>TRBJ2-7|.|TRBV7-2|.
TGTGCCAGCAGCCGGGCAGGGATCCCCTACGAGCAGTACTTC
CASSRAGIPYEQYF
>TRBJ1-4|.|TRBV4-2|TRBD1
TGTGCCAGCAGCCAACAGGGACAGGGGGCAGAAAAACTGTTTTTT
CASSQQGQGAEKLFF
>TRBJ2-3|once|TRBV7-2|.
TGTGCCAGCAGCTCGGACAGATTTAGCACAGATACGCAGTATTTT
CASSSDRFSTDTQYF
>TRBJ2-2|.|TRBV4-3|.
TGCGCCAGCAGGTGGGGCGGAGAGAACACCGGGGAGCTGTTTTTT
CASRWGGENTGELFF
>TRBJ1-1|few|TRBV28|.
TGTGCCAGCAGTCTCCCTAGGGGCGGGAACACTGAAGCTTTCTTT
CASSLPRGGNTEAFF
>TRBJ1-2|.|TRBV2|TRBD1
TGTGCCAGCAGTGAAGTGGGCCCGGGACAGGGCACCTTC
CASSEVGPGQGTF
>TRBJ1-4|.|TRBV15|TRBD1
TGTGCCACCAAAACAGGGGATTTAGCAACTAATGAAAAACTGTTTTTT
CATKTGDLATNEKLFF
>TRBJ2-3|.|TRBV9|TRBD1
TGTGCCAGCAGCGTGACAGGGGTTAGCACAGATACGCAGTATTTT
CASSVTGVSTDTQYF
>TRBJ1-4|.|TRBV15|.
TGTGCCACCAGCAGAGCAACAGGGCACGTTTCAACTAATGAAAAACTGTTTTTT
CATSRATGHVSTNEKLFF
>TRBJ1-5|.|TRBV6-6|TRBD1
TGTGCCAGCAGTTATAGGGCAGGGGGTGGGACTCAGCCCCAGCATTTT
CASSYRAGGGTQPQHF
>TRBJ2-7|.|TRBV2|.
TGTGCCAGCAAGGCAGCCTACTACGAGCAGTACTTC
CASKAAYYEQYF
>TRBJ2-7|once|TRBV30|.
TGTGCCTGGAGTGGGGGGACTGTTCGGCAGTACTTC
CAWSGGTVRQYF
>TRBJ2-1|.|TRBV7-8|.
TGTGCCAGCAGCTCGGACCACTCTCGTCATGAGCAGTTCTTC
CASSSDHSRHEQFF
>TRBJ1-6|once|TRBV6-5|.
TGTGCCAGCAGTTACTCCCCGGGTTATAATTCACCCCTCCACTTT
CASSYSPGYNSPLHF
>TRBJ2-1|.|TRBV11-3|.
TGTGCCAGCAGCCTACAGCCCTCCAATGAGCAGTTCTTC
CASSLQPSNEQFF
>TRBJ2-7|once|TRBV18|TRBD2
TGTGCCAGCTCAACCACCCACCAGGGAGGGTACGAGCAGTACTTC
CASSTTHQGGYEQYF
>TRBJ1-5|.|TRBV7-9|.
TGTGCCAGCAGCCGTGGGGGGGGCCAGCCCCAGCATTTT
CASSRGGGQPQHF
>TRBJ2-1|.|TRBV7-8|.
TGTGCCAGCAGCTTTGGGACATTGTACGGCGGGGAGTTCTTC
CASSFGTLYGGEFF
>TRBJ1-5|.|TRBV6-6|.
TGTGCCAGCAGTGTGGCGTGGGGCAATCAGCCCCAGCATTTT
CASSVAWGNQPQHF
>TRBJ1-1|.|TRBV6-4|.
TGTGCCAGCAGTCTCAGGCTGAACACTGAAGCTTTCTTT
CASSLRLNTEAFF
>TRBJ1-2|.|TRBV6-1|.
TGTGCCAGCATCCGGGACACTAACTATGGCTACACCTTC
CASIRDTNYGYTF